The rows below give T cell receptor beta chains drawn from one sample of a study of cytomegalovirus exposure and HLA in healthy donors. The table came from immunoSEQ multiplex PCR; TCRdb's copy has only in-frame clones and leaves some out. The sample consists of roughly 150,000 clones, around 74% of them appearing once. What was sequenced was PBMCs. The receptors come from a young man in good health and CMV-seronegative. Each CDR3 is given with its conserved first and last residue. The order of the fields is clone size, D gene, V gene, J gene, CDR3 DNA, CDR3 protein. The D gene is left open where the match is weak. Size values are once, few and many counts, or a class for expanded clones, and some rows have none.

NA,NA,TRBV19,TRBJ1-5,TGTGCCAGTAGTTATGTCGGGGGCAATCAGCCCCAGCATTTT,CASSYVGGNQPQHF
NA,NA,TRBV18,TRBJ1-2,TGTGCCAGCTCACTATCCAACTATGGCTACACCTTC,CASSLSNYGYTF
NA,NA,TRBV10-3,TRBJ2-2,TGTGCCATCAGCAGGAACACCGGGGAGCTGTTTTTT,CAISRNTGELFF
few,NA,TRBV28,TRBJ1-3,TGTGCCAGCAGTCGGACAGAGGGAAACACCATATATTTT,CASSRTEGNTIYF
NA,NA,TRBV7-2,TRBJ1-2,TGTGCCAGCAGCTTCGACAGATCTAACTATGGCTACACCTTC,CASSFDRSNYGYTF
NA,NA,TRBV27,TRBJ1-2,TGTGCCAGCAGTACCCAAGGGGACTATGGCTACACCTTC,CASSTQGDYGYTF
NA,TRBD1,TRBV9,TRBJ2-7,TGTGCCAGCAGCGTAGCTACAGGGGACAAAAGTGGCGAGCAGTACTTC,CASSVATGDKSGEQYF
NA,NA,TRBV6-5,TRBJ2-7,TGTGCCAGCAGCTATGTGGCGCGGGACGAGCAGTACTTC,CASSYVARDEQYF
NA,NA,TRBV10-3,TRBJ2-7,TGTGCCATCAGTGAGTCTGAACTCGGGGGACTGGAGCAGTACTTC,CAISESELGGLEQYF
NA,TRBD1,TRBV5-1,TRBJ2-1,TGCGCCAGCAGCTTGGCAGGGGGCGGGGATGAGCAGTTCTTC,CASSLAGGGDEQFF
NA,TRBD2,TRBV14,TRBJ2-1,TGTGCCAGCAGCCAAGATCTCGGGACTAGCGGTTACAATGAGCAGTTCTTC,CASSQDLGTSGYNEQFF
few,NA,TRBV6-5,TRBJ2-7,TGTGCCAGCAGCCCTTGGACTCCCTCCTCCTACGAGCAGTACTTC,CASSPWTPSSYEQYF
few,TRBD1,TRBV29-1,TRBJ2-1,TGCAGCGCTCGGACAGGGGTTGGAGAGCAGTTCTTC,CSARTGVGEQFF
NA,NA,TRBV2,TRBJ2-3,TGTGCCAGCAGGCGCGGAGAGGCGACTACAGATACGCAGTATTTT,CASRRGEATTDTQYF
NA,NA,TRBV4-1,TRBJ2-3,TGCGCCAGCAGCCAAGTCGCGGAGATTAGCACAGATACGCAGTATTTT,CASSQVAEISTDTQYF
NA,NA,TRBV28,TRBJ2-6,TGTGCCAGCAGTTTCGGTGGGCAGGGTTTAAGGAAGGGAGGGGGCAACGTCCTGACTTTC,CASSFGGQGLRKGGGNVLTF
NA,NA,TRBV7-8,TRBJ1-1,TGTGCCAGCAGCTCACTACGGGTGGCTTTCTTT,CASSSLRVAFF
NA,NA,TRBV5-1,TRBJ2-1,TGCGCCAGCAGCTTGGAATCCGGGGGCTACAATGAGCAGTTCTTC,CASSLESGGYNEQFF
NA,NA,TRBV15,TRBJ2-5,TGTGCCACCAGCAGAGGGGCAGGCCCTGCAGAGACCCAGTACTTC,CATSRGAGPAETQYF
NA,NA,TRBV27,TRBJ2-1,TGTGCCAGCAGCGAACGACTCTCCAATGAGCAGTTCTTC,CASSERLSNEQFF
NA,NA,TRBV27,TRBJ2-2,TGTGCCAGCAGTTTGGGGAAGCTAGGGGCGAACACCGGGGAGCTGTTTTTT,CASSLGKLGANTGELFF
few,NA,TRBV28,TRBJ2-7,TGTGCCAGCAGTCTCGTCGACAGGGAGGCCTACGAGCAGTACTTC,CASSLVDREAYEQYF
NA,NA,TRBV6-6,TRBJ2-7,TGTGCCAGCAGCACCCAGGGTGTAAACTACGAGCAGTACTTC,CASSTQGVNYEQYF
NA,TRBD1,TRBV5-1,TRBJ2-7,TGCGCCAGCAGCTACGGACAGGGGGCCAACGAGCAGTACTTC,CASSYGQGANEQYF
NA,NA,TRBV13,TRBJ1-1,TGTGCCAGCAGCTTAGGGCAGGGCGGCACTGAAGCTTTCTTT,CASSLGQGGTEAFF
once,TRBD1,TRBV11-2,TRBJ2-7,TGTGCCAGCAGCTTAGATCGGGACAGGGAGTACGAGCAGTACTTC,CASSLDRDREYEQYF
NA,NA,TRBV6-5,TRBJ1-2,TGTGCCAGCAGTTACTCAGGGGCTGACGGCTACACCTTC,CASSYSGADGYTF
NA,TRBD1,TRBV4-1,TRBJ1-1,TGCGCCAGCAGCCAACCGGGACAGGGGCTCGATGAAGCTTTCTTT,CASSQPGQGLDEAFF
few,NA,TRBV7-8,TRBJ2-7,TGTGCCAGCAGTCCCCAGGAACTCTCCTACGAGCAGTACTTC,CASSPQELSYEQYF
NA,NA,TRBV10-2,TRBJ1-2,TGCGCCAGCAGTGAGGACGGAGCTAACTATGGCTACACCTTC,CASSEDGANYGYTF
once,TRBD2,TRBV28,TRBJ2-1,TGTGCCAGCACCCGGGGACTTAGCGGGAGTTTAGATGAGCAGTTCTTC,CASTRGLSGSLDEQFF
NA,NA,TRBV11-3,TRBJ2-1,TGTGCCAGCAGTTCGAGCTCCTACAATGAGCAGTTCTTC,CASSSSSYNEQFF
few,NA,TRBV7-6,TRBJ2-2,TGTGCCAGCACCAAAGGGGACACCGGGGAGCTGTTTTTT,CASTKGDTGELFF
NA,NA,TRBV4-3,TRBJ2-7,TGCGCCAGCAGCCCGAACAAGGGGCCCTACGAGCAGTACTTC,CASSPNKGPYEQYF
NA,TRBD1,TRBV28,TRBJ2-2,TGTGCCAGCAGTTCAGGACAGGGAACTTCCGGGGAGCTGTTTTTT,CASSSGQGTSGELFF
NA,NA,TRBV5-6,TRBJ2-1,TGTGCCAGCACCTTGGGTCAGATCCGTGAGCAGTTCTTC,CASTLGQIREQFF
NA,NA,TRBV30,TRBJ1-3,TGTGCCTGGAGTGTCCAGGTTAGCTCTGGAAACACCATATATTTT,CAWSVQVSSGNTIYF
NA,NA,TRBV5-1,TRBJ2-5,TGCGCCAGCAGTGCTACCCAGACCGCGAGGGAGACCCAGTACTTC,CASSATQTARETQYF
NA,TRBD2,TRBV18,TRBJ2-3,TGTGCCAGCTCACTCGCTAGCGGGAGGTCAGATACGCAGTATTTT,CASSLASGRSDTQYF
NA,NA,TRBV4-1,TRBJ2-1,TGCGCCAGCAGCGAAGTTATAGTCTCCTACAATGAGCAGTTCTTC,CASSEVIVSYNEQFF
NA,NA,TRBV20-1,TRBJ2-5,TGCAGTGCCCCATCCCCAGAGGCCCAGTACTTC,CSAPSPEAQYF